The 18 T cell receptor beta chains below all came from one sample that was sequenced in a study of T-cell memory formation after mild COVID-19. TCRdb reprocessed the 5' RACE reads via MiXCR and lists one record per CDR3 protein. The sample lists some 330,000 distinct CDR3 sequences, around a fifth occurring once. Sequencing used PBMCs or a T cell subset sorted from them (not recorded which). The receptors shown here come from an adult woman who had mild COVID-19 (a few samples of this study predate the infection). Cell type and time point are not known.

There are a few counts of this clonotype. CDR3 coding DNA: TGCAGCGTTGAAGATAGGACTCGACCAAGCGAAGGATATGGCTACACCTTC. Encoded protein: CSVEDRTRPSEGYGYTF. This sequence joins TRBV29-1 and TRBJ1-2, with D unclear. Trimming left V 0 bases short and J 5 bases short, with 22 bases between. CDR1 SQVTM and CDR2 ANQGSEA come from the germline V gene. The CDR3 spans 17 residues. The whole variable domain, remainder taken from reference TRBV29-1 and TRBJ1-2, is SAVISQKPSRDICQRGTSLTIQCQVDSQVTMMFWYRQQPGQSLTLIATANQGSEATYESGFVIDKFPISRPNLTFSTLTVSNMSPEDSSIYLCSVEDRTRPSEGYGYTFGSGTRLTVV.

The chain links TRBV5-1 to TRBJ2-1, with D possibly being TRBD1 (5 bases). The CDR3 contains 15 residues. CDR1 is SGHRS, CDR2 YFSETQ, per germline. Trimming cost V 0 bases and J 4 bases, with 11 bases left between them. Here the CDR3 reads CASSLDGARYNEQFF. DNA for the CDR3: TGCGCCAGCAGCTTGGATGGGGCAAGATACAATGAGCAGTTCTTC.

The sample holds a few counts of this clonotype. This chain uses TRBV7-9 with TRBJ2-1; a weak D match, TRBD2 (5 bases). This CDR3 is 15 amino acids long. Trimming took off 1 base at V and 5 bases at J, with 12 bases between the two ends. Germline V gene sequence: CDR1 SEHNR, CDR2 FQNEAQ (reference sequence). CDR3 loop: CASSLVASNHNEQFF. DNA for the CDR3: TGTGCCAGCAGCTTAGTGGCTAGCAACCACAATGAGCAGTTCTTC.

The genes are TRBV9 and TRBJ2-7; 9 positions match TRBD1. Germline loops: CDR1 SGDLS, CDR2 YYNGEE. The CDR3 has 14 residues. V gave up 0 bases and J gave up 4 bases; unmatched junction bases: 2. CDR3 sequence: CASSVDGTGYEQYF. Here the CDR3 DNA reads TGTGCCAGCAGCGTAGATGGGACAGGGTACGAGCAGTACTTC.

This clonotype was counted only a few times. One end of the junction fails to match germline, which may point to a read error. The J gene is TRBJ2-1, the V gene TRBV7-7, with no clear D. Germline CDR1 reads SSHAT; CDR2 reads FNYEAQ (reference sequence). This CDR3 comprises 14 residues. CDR3 bases: TGTGCTAGCAGCTTAGTAGGGCCCGAGGATGAGCAGTTCTTC. Translated, it gives CASSLVGPEDEQFF.

This chain connects TRBV21-1 to TRBJ2-4; TRBD1, the table's D call, lacks a check against the DNA. TRBV21-1 is given as a pseudogene. This CDR3 has 17 residues. CDR3 bases: TGTGCCAGCAGCATTAACACCGGACACAAGGGGAATAACATTCAGTACTTC. This translates into CASSINTGHKGNNIQYF.

This clonotype has only a few counts. The chain has TRBV5-1 and TRBJ2-1; TRBD2 aligns across 15 bases. The germline V gene encodes CDR1 SGHRS and CDR2 YFSETQ. The length of the CDR3 is 15 residues. The V gene end was trimmed by 3 bases and the J gene end by 8 bases; junction bases not matched to a gene: 3. CDR3 in amino acids: CASSYGLAGGYEQFF. Here the CDR3 DNA reads TGCGCCAGCAGCTACGGACTAGCGGGAGGGTATGAGCAGTTCTTC.

As DNA, the CDR3 is TGTGCCAGCAGCAATGACAGGGGGTTAAGCTCCTACAATGAGCAGTTCTTC. This gives the protein CASSNDRGLSSYNEQFF. The V gene is TRBV6-2 or TRBV6-3, the J gene TRBJ2-1, with TRBD1 matching over 9 bases. Per the germline V gene, CDR1 is MNHEY and CDR2 is SVGEGT. The trim removed 6 bases at V and 0 bases at J, leaving 9 bases unmatched. CDR3 length equals 17 residues.

This chain links TRBV6-9 with TRBJ2-1; D may be TRBD2 (6 bases). Trimming took 8 bases from V and 0 from J, leaving 8 bases between them. Germline V CDR1 and CDR2: MNHGY, SVAAGI. This CDR3 contains 13 residues. This chain's CDR3 is CASGGGSYNEQFF. DNA of the CDR3: TGTGCCAGCGGGGGAGGCTCCTACAATGAGCAGTTCTTC.

This CDR3 reads CATSDLPNGGSNTGELFF. DNA for the CDR3: TGTGCCACCAGTGATTTACCCAACGGGGGGTCGAACACCGGGGAGCTGTTTTTT. The V and J genes are TRBV24-1 and TRBJ2-2; 7 bases are a match to TRBD2. V trimming: 1 base; J trimming: 0 bases; junction bases outside the gene matches: 7. This CDR3 has 18 residues. The germline CDR1 and CDR2 sequences are KGHDR and SFDVKD.

The chain couples TRBV2 to TRBJ1-1, with a weak D call TRBD1 (6 bases). Germline assignment: CDR1 SNHLY and CDR2 FYNNEI. The CDR3 contains 14 residues. Trimming took off 4 bases at V and 7 bases at J, with 16 bases between the two ends. CDR3 protein: CASSAAAGGREAFF. The CDR3 bases are TGTGCCAGCAGTGCCGCGGCTGGGGGGCGTGAAGCTTTCTTT.

As for this clonotype: The junction shows a germline mismatch at one end, possibly a read error. The chain joins TRBV27 to TRBJ1-1; unclear D gene. CDR3 length: 14 amino acids. CDR1 and CDR2 (germline): MNHEY, SMNVEV (reference sequence). DNA of the CDR3: TGTGCCAGCAGTTTATGGCCAGGAGGCCCTGAGGCTTTCTTT. Translation: CASSLWPGGPEAFF.

This clonotype was counted only a few times. The chain recombines TRBV5-1 with TRBJ1-2; 9 bases are shared with TRBD1. In germline, CDR1 is SGHRS, CDR2 YFSETQ. The junction had 1 base not matched to a gene; V was cut back by 1 base and J by 6 bases. This CDR3 has 13 residues. The CDR3 reads CASSLRTGDGYTF. The DNA of the CDR3 is TGCGCCAGCAGCTTGCGGACAGGGGATGGCTACACCTTC. Full variable domain (missing parts from reference TRBV5-1 and TRBJ1-2): KAGVTQTPRYLIKTRGQQVTLSCSPISGHRSVSWYQQTPGQGLQFLFEYFSETQRNKGNFPGRFSGRQFSNSRSEMNVSTLELGDSALYLCASSLRTGDGYTFGSGTRLTVV.

A few counts support this clonotype. The rearrangement uses TRBV5-1 and TRBJ2-4; D is uncertain. V was cut by 4 bases and J by 6 bases, with 14 bases left in between. This CDR3 is built from 14 residues. Germline V gene sequence: CDR1 SGHRS, CDR2 YFSETQ. The CDR3 region is CASSPVPTLNIQYF. CDR3 DNA: TGCGCCAGCAGCCCCGTGCCGACCCTAAACATTCAGTACTTC.

The chain is built from TRBV27 and TRBJ1-4, with D unclear. Trimming stripped 5 bases from V and 6 bases from J, with 13 bases between. This CDR3 region has 14 residues. Germline-derived CDR1 and CDR2 are MNHEY and SMNVEV (reference sequence). This CDR3 is CASSSTGADEKLFF. CDR3 nucleotides: TGTGCCAGCAGTAGTACGGGAGCAGATGAAAAACTGTTTTTT.

This clonotype was seen a handful of times. The rearrangement uses TRBV12-3 or TRBV12-4 and TRBJ2-1; D uncertain. V lost 3 bases and J lost 9, with 12 bases in between. The CDR3 covers 13 residues. The CDR3 bases are TGTGCCAGCAGTTTTTCTAGGGCAGTTGAGCAGTTCTTC. It encodes CASSFSRAVEQFF.

This clonotype was seen a handful of times. This chain connects TRBV5-6 to TRBJ2-3; D possibly matches TRBD1 or TRBD2 (5 bases each). Germline CDR1 is SGHDT and CDR2 is YYEEEE. With 4 bases removed from V and 5 bases from J, the gap between germline ends came to 23 bases. This CDR3 is 17 amino acids long. The DNA of the CDR3 is TGTGCCAGCAGCCTCCCGGTTTGGGGGAGTAAGAGAGATACGCAGTATTTT. Encoded protein: CASSLPVWGSKRDTQYF.

In its sample, this clonotype was seen a few times. The chain combines TRBV4-3 with TRBJ2-2; no definite D call. V lost 4 bases to trimming and J lost 3 bases, with 12 bases between them. The CDR3 extends over 15 amino acids. CDR1 and CDR2 from the germline V gene are LGHNA and YSLEER. The CDR3 nucleotides read TGCGCCAGCAGCCCGAGGCCTGGGGACACCGGGGAGCTGTTTTTT. Residues: CASSPRPGDTGELFF.